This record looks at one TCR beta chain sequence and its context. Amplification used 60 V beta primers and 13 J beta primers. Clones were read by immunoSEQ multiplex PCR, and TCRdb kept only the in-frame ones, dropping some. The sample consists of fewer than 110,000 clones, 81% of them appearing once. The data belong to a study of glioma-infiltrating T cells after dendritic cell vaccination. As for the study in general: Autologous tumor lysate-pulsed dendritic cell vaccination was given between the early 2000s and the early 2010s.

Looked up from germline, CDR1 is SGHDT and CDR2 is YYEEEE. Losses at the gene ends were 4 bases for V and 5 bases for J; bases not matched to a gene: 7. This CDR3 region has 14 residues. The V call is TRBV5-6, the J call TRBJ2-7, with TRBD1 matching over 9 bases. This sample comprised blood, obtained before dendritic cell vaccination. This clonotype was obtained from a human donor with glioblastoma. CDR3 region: CASSADRGLHEQYF. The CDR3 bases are TGTGCCAGCAGCGCGGACAGGGGTCTCCACGAGCAGTACTTC.